These 21 T cell receptor beta chains share one sample of origin, sequenced in a study of cytomegalovirus exposure and HLA in healthy donors. Researchers ran the PCR with 60 Vbeta and 13 Jbeta primers. Libraries were prepared by immunoSEQ multiplex PCR; TCRdb keeps only in-frame clonotypes and omits some of them. The sample holds about 150,000 clones, around 79% seen once. The sequenced sample was PBMCs. Every receptor here comes from a male donor in good health and CMV-seronegative.

This chain connects TRBV9 to TRBJ2-7, with 9 bases aligning to TRBD2. V gave up 0 bases and J gave up 3 bases; unmatched junction bases: 4. The germline V gene encodes CDR1 SGDLS and CDR2 YYNGEE. The length of the CDR3 is 15 residues. CDR3 sequence (DNA): TGTGCCAGCAGCGTAGCAGCTAGCGGGGACTACGAGCAGTACTTC. Residues: CASSVAASGDYEQYF. Looking up the rest from reference TRBV9 and TRBJ2-7 gives the full variable domain: DSGVTQTPKHLITATGQRVTLRCSPRSGDLSVYWYQQSLDQGLQFLIQYYNGEERAKGNILERFSAQQFPDLHSELNLSSLELGDSALYFCASSVAASGDYEQYFGPGTRLTVT.

The chain has TRBV4-1 and TRBJ2-7; TRBD2 matches at 8 bases. J lost 5 bases, V lost 0 bases, and 6 bases had no gene match. The CDR3 consists of 15 residues. Germline CDR1 MGHRA, CDR2 YSYEKL. CDR3: CASSQEKREFNEQYF. CDR3 nucleotide sequence: TGCGCCAGCAGCCAAGAGAAGCGGGAGTTCAACGAGCAGTACTTC.

The chain combines TRBV5-1 with TRBJ2-5; maybe TRBD1 (5 bases). The V end lost 5 bases, the J end lost 2 bases, and 10 bases lay between the germline ends. There are 13 residues in the CDR3. Germline loops: CDR1 SGHRS, CDR2 YFSETQ. The CDR3 reads CASRDNPQETQYF. The CDR3 DNA is TGCGCCAGCAGGGACAACCCTCAAGAGACCCAGTACTTC.

The chain has TRBV19 and TRBJ2-2, with 8 bases identical to TRBD2. The J segment lost 10 bases and the V segment lost 5 bases, leaving 15 bases of the junction unmatched. The CDR3 sequence is 16 residues long. The germline V gene encodes CDR1 LNHDA and CDR2 SQIVND (reference sequence). DNA of the CDR3: TGTGCCAGTAGTCCGGGGGGGGGCAGGGTATGGGAGGAGCTGTTTTTT. This translates into CASSPGGGRVWEELFF.

This chain connects TRBV5-1 to TRBJ2-3, with TRBD2 identical over 8 bases. This CDR3 is 13 amino acids long. Germline CDR1 and CDR2: SGHRS and YFSETQ. V lost 5 bases to trimming and J lost 5 bases; unmatched junction nucleotides: 4. CDR3: CASSREGLDTQYF. The CDR3 DNA reads TGCGCCAGCAGTCGGGAGGGCCTAGATACGCAGTATTTT.

Comments on this clone: The sample contains more than one DNA sequence encoding this CDR3. This chain joins TRBV5-1 and TRBJ2-3; TRBD2 aligns across 8 bases. This CDR3 is 14 amino acids long. CDR1 SGHRS and CDR2 YFSETQ come from the germline V gene. Losses at the gene ends were 2 bases for V and 1 base for J; bases not matched to a gene: 0. The CDR3: CASSLAGGTDTQYF. The CDR3 nucleotides are TGCGCCAGCAGCTTAGCGGGGGGCACAGATACGCAGTATTTT.

The chain carries TRBV30 and TRBJ2-7; 13 bases match TRBD2. The CDR3 extends over 17 amino acids. CDR1 GTSNPN and CDR2 SVGIG come from the germline V gene (reference sequence). With V trimmed by 0 bases and J by 5 bases, 10 bases remained unmatched. The CDR3 spells CAWSVWRTSGSRDEQYF. For the CDR3, the DNA is TGTGCCTGGAGTGTATGGAGGACTAGCGGGAGTCGGGACGAGCAGTACTTC.

This chain connects TRBV2 to TRBJ2-7, with D possibly TRBD2 on 5 matching bases. This CDR3 has 14 amino acids. Germline CDR1 SNHLY, CDR2 FYNNEI. The ends were cut back, 5 bases at V and 5 bases at J, with 16 bases in the middle. CDR3 bases: TGTGCCAGCAGTATTTTCGACGGACTTAACGAGCAGTACTTC. It specifies CASSIFDGLNEQYF. Together with reference TRBV2 and TRBJ2-7, the CDR3 gives the full variable domain: EPEVTQTPSHQVTQMGQEVILRCVPISNHLYFYWYRQILGQKVEFLVSFYNNEISEKSEIFDDQFSVERPDGSNFTLKIRSTKLEDSAMYFCASSIFDGLNEQYFGPGTRLTVT.

The J gene is TRBJ1-6, the V gene TRBV19; D may be TRBD1 (6 bases). Trimming removed 7 bases from V and 6 bases from J, with 13 bases in between. The CDR3 runs 14 residues. Germline-derived CDR1 and CDR2 are LNHDA and SQIVND (reference sequence). CDR3 sequence: CASNHGQSNSPLHF. The CDR3, as DNA: TGTGCCAGTAACCATGGACAGTCTAATTCACCCCTCCACTTT.

This chain connects TRBV6-4 to TRBJ2-2; 8 bases agree with TRBD1. Unmatched junction bases numbered 3, after V lost 5 bases and J lost 4 bases. CDR1 and CDR2 from the germline V gene are MRHNA and SNTAGT. The length of the CDR3 is 14 residues. CDR3 sequence (DNA): TGTGCCAGCAGTCGGACAGGGAGCACCGGGGAGCTGTTTTTT. Protein: CASSRTGSTGELFF.

There are a few counts of this clone. The chain couples TRBV4-1 to TRBJ2-7; TRBD2 is a possible D gene (6 bases). Germline CDR1 and CDR2: MGHRA and YSYEKL. V shed 0 bases and J shed 4 bases, with 13 bases lying between them. The CDR3 runs 15 residues. In nucleotides, the CDR3 is TGCGCCAGCAGCCAAGATCATACTGCGGGGTACGAGCAGTACTTC. This codes for CASSQDHTAGYEQYF.

This clone was counted once. CDR3 in DNA: TGTGCCAGTAGCCGGACAGGGGCGACTAACTATGGCTACACCTTC. This encodes CASSRTGATNYGYTF. The chain employs TRBV19 and TRBJ1-2, with 9 positions matching TRBD1. Germline V gene lookup returns CDR1 LNHDA and CDR2 SQIVND (reference sequence). The V and J ends lost 6 bases and 0 bases, in that order; junction bases with no gene match: 5. This CDR3 is 15 amino acids long.

CDR3 sequence (DNA): TGTGCCAGCAAATGGAGTGTCTCAGAGCAGTTCTTC. Translating it yields CASKWSVSEQFF. The chain recombines TRBV2 with TRBJ2-1; D is unresolved. This CDR3 spans 12 amino acids. The ends were cut back, 7 bases at V and 10 bases at J, with 14 bases in the middle. Germline V lookup: CDR1 SNHLY, CDR2 FYNNEI.

The chain combines TRBV19 with TRBJ2-7; no definite D call. Germline values: CDR1 LNHDA, CDR2 SQIVND (reference sequence). The germline V and J ends were trimmed by 5 bases and 2 bases, with 10 bases remaining between them. The CDR3 is 13 amino acids. Here the CDR3 DNA reads TGTGCCAGTAGTCGGTCTCAGGCCTACGAGCAGTACTTC. It specifies CASSRSQAYEQYF.

The chain has TRBV5-1 and TRBJ2-5; no reliable D call. The end of the DNA fits TRBJ2-7 better, so the J call may be wrong. Germline V gene data show CDR1 as SGHRS and CDR2 as YFSETQ. The length of the CDR3 is 11 residues. The CDR3 DNA reads TGCGCCAGCAGCTTGGCCTACGAGCAGTACTTC. Protein sequence: CASSLAYEQYF.

The V call is TRBV2, the J call TRBJ2-7; 7 nucleotides line up with TRBD2. Per the germline V gene, CDR1 is SNHLY and CDR2 is FYNNEI. The ends lost 5 bases at V and 4 bases at J; junction bases unmatched: 5. The CDR3 extends over 13 amino acids. CDR3 residues: CASSPSGTYEQYF. CDR3 bases: TGTGCCAGCAGTCCCAGCGGGACTTACGAGCAGTACTTC. Complete variable domain (other parts from reference TRBV2 and TRBJ2-7): EPEVTQTPSHQVTQMGQEVILRCVPISNHLYFYWYRQILGQKVEFLVSFYNNEISEKSEIFDDQFSVERPDGSNFTLKIRSTKLEDSAMYFCASSPSGTYEQYFGPGTRLTVT.

This clone was counted a single time. The chain couples TRBV19 to TRBJ2-3; TRBD1 matches 8 bases. With V trimmed by 5 bases and J by 4 bases, 5 bases remained unmatched. Germline CDR1 is LNHDA and CDR2 is SQIVND (reference sequence). This CDR3 spans 14 amino acids. CDR3 sequence: CASSSPTGADTQYF. CDR3 bases: TGTGCCAGTAGTTCCCCGACAGGGGCAGATACGCAGTATTTT.

The chain joins TRBV4-1 to TRBJ2-4; 11 bases map to TRBD1. Germline values: CDR1 MGHRA, CDR2 YSYEKL. The CDR3 has 14 residues. J gave up 5 bases and V 7 bases, and 4 bases lay outside the gene matches. The CDR3 region has the DNA TGCGCCAGCAAGAGGACAGGGGGCCAAAACATTCAGTACTTC. The encoded protein is CASKRTGGQNIQYF.

The chain has TRBV6-5 and TRBJ2-7; 13 nucleotides match TRBD2. CDR3 length equals 15 residues. Germline V gene data show CDR1 as MNHEY and CDR2 as SVGAGI. Unmatched junction bases numbered 3, after V lost 4 bases and J lost 3 bases. The CDR3 region has the DNA TGTGCCAGCAGTTTGGGGACTAGCGGGGACTACGAGCAGTACTTC. Translating gives CASSLGTSGDYEQYF.

This chain uses TRBV2 with TRBJ2-5; the match to TRBD2 covers 9 bases. CDR1 is SNHLY and CDR2 is FYNNEI in the germline V gene. With V trimmed by 10 bases and J by 5 bases, 11 bases remained unmatched. The CDR3 has 14 residues. The CDR3 DNA follows: TGTGCCATTTCGGGCGGGGGGGCTTCGGAGACCCAGTACTTC. Protein product: CAISGGGASETQYF.

Points on this clone: At one boundary the junction diverges from the germline segment, which might be a read error. V and J are TRBV7-9 and TRBJ2-7; 7 positions agree with TRBD2. The CDR3 totals 12 residues. Germline CDR1 is SEHNR and CDR2 is FQNEAQ (reference sequence). CDR3 DNA sequence: TGTTCCAGCAGTTCGGGGGGCTACGAGCAGTACTTC. As protein: CSSSSGGYEQYF.